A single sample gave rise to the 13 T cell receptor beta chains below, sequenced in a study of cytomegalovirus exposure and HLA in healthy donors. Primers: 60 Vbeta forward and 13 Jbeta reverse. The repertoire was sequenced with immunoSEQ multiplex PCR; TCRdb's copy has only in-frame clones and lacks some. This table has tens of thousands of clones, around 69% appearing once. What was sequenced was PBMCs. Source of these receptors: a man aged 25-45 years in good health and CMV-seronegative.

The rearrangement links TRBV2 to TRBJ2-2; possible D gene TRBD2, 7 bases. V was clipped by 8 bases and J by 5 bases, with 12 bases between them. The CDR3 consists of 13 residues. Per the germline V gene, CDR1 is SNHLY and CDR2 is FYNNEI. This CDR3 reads CASGGGSTGELFF. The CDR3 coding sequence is TGTGCCAGCGGGGGGGGCTCGACCGGGGAGCTGTTTTTT.

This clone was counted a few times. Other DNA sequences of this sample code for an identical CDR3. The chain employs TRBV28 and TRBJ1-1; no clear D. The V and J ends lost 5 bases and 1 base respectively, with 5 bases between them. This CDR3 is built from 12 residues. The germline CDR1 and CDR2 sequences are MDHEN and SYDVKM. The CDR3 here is CASSPGNTEAFF. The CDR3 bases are TGTGCCAGCAGTCCAGGGAACACTGAAGCTTTCTTT.

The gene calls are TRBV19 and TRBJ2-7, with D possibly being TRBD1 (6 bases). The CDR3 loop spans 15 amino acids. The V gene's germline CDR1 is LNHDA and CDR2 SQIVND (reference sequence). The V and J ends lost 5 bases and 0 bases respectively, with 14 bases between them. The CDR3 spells CASSFTGNPSYEQYF. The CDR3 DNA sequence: TGTGCCAGTAGTTTCACAGGGAATCCCTCCTACGAGCAGTACTTC.

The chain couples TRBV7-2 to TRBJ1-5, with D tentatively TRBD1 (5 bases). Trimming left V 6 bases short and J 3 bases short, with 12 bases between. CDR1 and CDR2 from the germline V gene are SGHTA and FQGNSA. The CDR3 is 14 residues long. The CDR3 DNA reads TGTGCCAGCAGTTTCGACAGCTTCAATCAGCCCCAGCATTTT. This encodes CASSFDSFNQPQHF.

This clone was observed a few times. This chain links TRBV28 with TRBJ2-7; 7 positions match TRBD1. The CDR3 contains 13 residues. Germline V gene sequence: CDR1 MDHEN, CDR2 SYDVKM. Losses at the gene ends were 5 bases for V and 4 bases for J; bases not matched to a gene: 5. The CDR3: CASSRDSQYEQYF. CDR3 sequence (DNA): TGTGCCAGCAGTCGGGACAGCCAATACGAGCAGTACTTC.

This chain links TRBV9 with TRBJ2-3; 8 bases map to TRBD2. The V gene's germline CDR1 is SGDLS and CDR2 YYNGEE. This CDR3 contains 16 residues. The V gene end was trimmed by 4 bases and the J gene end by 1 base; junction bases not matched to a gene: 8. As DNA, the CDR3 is TGTGCCAGCAGCCCTCGGACGGGGGGGGGCACAGATACGCAGTATTTT. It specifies CASSPRTGGGTDTQYF. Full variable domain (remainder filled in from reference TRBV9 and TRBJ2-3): DSGVTQTPKHLITATGQRVTLRCSPRSGDLSVYWYQQSLDQGLQFLIQYYNGEERAKGNILERFSAQQFPDLHSELNLSSLELGDSALYFCASSPRTGGGTDTQYFGPGTRLTVL.

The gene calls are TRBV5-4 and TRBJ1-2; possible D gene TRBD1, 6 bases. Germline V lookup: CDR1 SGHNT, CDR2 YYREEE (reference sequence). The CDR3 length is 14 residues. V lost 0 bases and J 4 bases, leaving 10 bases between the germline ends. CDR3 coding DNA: TGTGCCAGCAGCTTGGCGGCCAGGGGCTATGGCTACACCTTC. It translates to CASSLAARGYGYTF.

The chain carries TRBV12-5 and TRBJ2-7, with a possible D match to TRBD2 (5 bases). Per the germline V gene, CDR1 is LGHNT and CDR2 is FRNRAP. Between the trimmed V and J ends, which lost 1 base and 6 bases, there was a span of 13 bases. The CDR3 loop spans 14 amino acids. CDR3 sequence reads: CASGLENEGCEQYF. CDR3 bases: TGTGCTAGTGGTTTGGAGAACGAGGGATGCGAGCAGTACTTC.

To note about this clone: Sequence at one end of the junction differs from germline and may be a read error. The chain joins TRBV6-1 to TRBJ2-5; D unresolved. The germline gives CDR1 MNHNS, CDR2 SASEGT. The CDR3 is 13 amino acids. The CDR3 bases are TGTGCCATCAGTGGCTGGGCTGGGGAGACCCAGTACTTC. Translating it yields CAISGWAGETQYF.

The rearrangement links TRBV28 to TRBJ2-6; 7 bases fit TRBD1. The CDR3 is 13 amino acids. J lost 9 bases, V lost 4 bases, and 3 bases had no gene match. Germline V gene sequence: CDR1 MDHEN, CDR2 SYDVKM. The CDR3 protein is CASSSDRRNVLTF. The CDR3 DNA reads TGTGCCAGCAGTTCGGACAGGCGCAACGTCCTGACTTTC.

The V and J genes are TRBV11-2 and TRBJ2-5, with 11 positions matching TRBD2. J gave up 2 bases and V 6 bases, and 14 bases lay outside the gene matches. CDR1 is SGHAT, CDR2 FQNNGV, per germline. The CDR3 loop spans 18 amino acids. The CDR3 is CASSKNQGLAVSQETQYF. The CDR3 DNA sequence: TGTGCCAGCAGTAAAAACCAGGGACTAGCGGTGTCGCAAGAGACCCAGTACTTC.

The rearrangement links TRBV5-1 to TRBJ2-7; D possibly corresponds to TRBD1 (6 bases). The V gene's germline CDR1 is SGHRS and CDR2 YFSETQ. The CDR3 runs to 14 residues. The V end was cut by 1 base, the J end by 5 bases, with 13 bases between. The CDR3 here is CASSLTGLPDEQYF. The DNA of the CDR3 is TGCGCCAGCAGCTTGACAGGGTTGCCCGACGAGCAGTACTTC.

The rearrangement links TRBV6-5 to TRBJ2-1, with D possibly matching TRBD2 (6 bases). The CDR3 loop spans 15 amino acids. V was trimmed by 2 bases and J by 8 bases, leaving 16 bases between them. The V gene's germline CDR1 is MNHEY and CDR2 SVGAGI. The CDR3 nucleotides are TGTGCCAGCAGTTACGTGGACGGGGGTTGGGATGAGCAGTTCTTC. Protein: CASSYVDGGWDEQFF.